Here is one TCR beta chain with its context. Its antigen remains undetermined. No quality values exist for individual bases; no much larger clone is one base distant. The library was made by RACE. The data were produced on a NextSeq 500. During library preparation, unique molecular identifiers were attached to individual cDNA molecules so that TCRs could be counted quantitatively and reproducibly. For every blood RNA sample, sequencing covered both the TCR alpha and TCR beta chains. The source study handled its data this way. The median number of TCRs per sample was 85,000 to 100,000, ranging from about 20,000 to 750,000. The Decombinator software suite was used to annotate the V, J and CDR3 of the TCR reads. For PS versus PT1 abundance plots, all samples were subsampled to the same number of TCRs (28,000). TCRs were defined as expanded if absent before sensitization and observed at least eight times at the 2-week time point. TCRdb reprocessed the public reads (quality trimming at Q25 with fastp, clone calling with MiXCR) and kept in-frame beta chains. Each entry merges the rows of one CDR3 protein and shows their most common DNA and genes. The V and J calls reflect TCRdb's pipeline rather than the authors' work. The sample data list around 75,000 distinct CDR3 sequences, and approximately 10% of these were observed just once. The ten largest clones capture about 6.9% of the sample.

CDR1 SEHNR and CDR2 FQNEAQ are derived from the germline V gene (reference sequence). The CDR3 runs 15 amino acids, cysteine and phenylalanine included. Solely the CDR3 DNA is kept, with 45 bases framed from the first base. The V and J ends are trimmed by 2 bases and 2 bases, leaving 11 bases between them. This specimen's time point label, interpreted: patch test 2, 6 weeks after DPC sensitization. The treatment or condition label on this specimen signifies: therapeutic diphenylcyclopropenone sensitization with weekly scalp DPC. Blood at each patch-test visit was drawn before the patch test was applied. Patients were eligible if aged 18 to 70, diagnosed with alopecia and judged suitable for DPC therapy, and pregnant patients were excluded. Total RNA was isolated from unfractionated whole blood collected in Tempus Blood RNA tubes. This sample was included in a study of human T cells and chemical hapten exposure (dated by TCRdb to the early 2020s). Background for the entire study: For sensitization, 2% DPC in acetone was applied to a roughly 2 cm by roughly 2 cm area of upper inner arm skin. Weekly therapeutic DPC doses were additionally applied to the scalp of patients throughout the approximately 24-week study period. The mostly female patient cohort included alopecia areata with under or over 50% scalp involvement, alopecia totalis and alopecia universalis. Libraries were combined into a pool for sequencing, and differences in TCR yield between samples came mainly from small differences in library volumes within the pool. Twenty-nine alopecia patients provided blood for TCR sequencing at one to four time points (pre-sensitization, 2, 6 and 24 weeks). Blood was sampled from patients pre-sensitization (week 0) and at 2, 6 and about 24 weeks after DPC sensitization. Peripheral blood TCR repertoire changes were tracked in vivo in alopecia patients during primary and secondary sensitization to the hapten diphenylcyclopropenone (DPC). Patch testing was performed on the upper back with Finn chambers containing 0.01% DPC, and the patch tests were scored after 6 days according to International Contact Dermatitis Research Group standards. Study-wide conclusions, independent of this receptor: Repeated subsampling changed both the strength of the expansion versus patch-test correlation and the threshold at which the correlation became significant. No change with DPC sensitization was found in the number of TCRs above 1 in 1000 frequency, and no evidence of global repertoire structure alterations was found. All patients had alopecia, a presumed autoimmune disease, so their immune response might differ from that of healthy individuals. The number of PT1 expanded TCRs positively correlated with patch test score, significant at thresholds 8, 16 and 32 but not 4. Significantly more large CDR3 similarity clusters were formed by expanded TCRs than by pre-sensitization or healthy control sets, consistent with antigen-driven responses.

The sequence was obtained from a woman in her forties or fifties with alopecia areata. Some clones in this sample may be carry-over from other donors' samples. Recombination connected TRBV7-9 to TRBJ2-3; confidence is insufficient to name the D gene. Sample: whole blood, taken in connection with sensitization to the hapten diphenylcyclopropenone (DPC). The CDR3 loop reads CASSLTGGPTDTQYF. The DNA sequence is given as TGTGCCAGCAGCTTAACTGGCGGCCCCACAGATACGCAGTATTTT.